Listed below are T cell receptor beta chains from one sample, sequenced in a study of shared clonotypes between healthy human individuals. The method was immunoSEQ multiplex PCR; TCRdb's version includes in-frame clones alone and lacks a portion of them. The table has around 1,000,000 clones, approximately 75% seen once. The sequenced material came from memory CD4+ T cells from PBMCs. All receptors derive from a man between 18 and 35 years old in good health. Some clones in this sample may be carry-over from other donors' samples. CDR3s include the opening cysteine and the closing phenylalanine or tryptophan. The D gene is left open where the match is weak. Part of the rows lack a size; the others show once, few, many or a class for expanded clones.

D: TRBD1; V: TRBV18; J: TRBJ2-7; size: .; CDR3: CASSPAGTGSREQYF; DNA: TGTGCCAGCTCACCTGCCGGGACAGGTTCAAGGGAGCAGTACTTC
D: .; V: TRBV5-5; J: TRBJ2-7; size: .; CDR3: CASSLYGSGGEQYF; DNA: TGTGCCAGCAGCTTGTACGGTAGCGGAGGTGAGCAGTACTTC
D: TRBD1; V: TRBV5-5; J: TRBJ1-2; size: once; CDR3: CASSPSQGHGYTF; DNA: TGTGCCAGCAGCCCGTCACAGGGGCATGGCTACACCTTC
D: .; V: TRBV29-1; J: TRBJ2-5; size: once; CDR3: CSATWGVETQYF; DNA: TGCAGCGCTACTTGGGGCGTGGAGACCCAGTACTTC
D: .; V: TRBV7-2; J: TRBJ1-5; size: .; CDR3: CASTLGGVGNQPQHF; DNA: TGTGCCAGCACTCTTGGGGGGGTCGGCAATCAGCCCCAGCATTTT
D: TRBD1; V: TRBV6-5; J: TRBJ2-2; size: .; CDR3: CASSRDRGPGELFF; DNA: TGTGCCAGCAGCCGGGACAGGGGGCCCGGGGAGCTGTTTTTT
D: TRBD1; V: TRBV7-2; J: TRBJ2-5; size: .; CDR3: CASSGQGSQPETQYF; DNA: TGTGCCAGCAGCGGACAGGGTTCCCAGCCCGAGACCCAGTACTTC
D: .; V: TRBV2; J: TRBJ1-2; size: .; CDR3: CASSEVFGYTF; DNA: TGTGCCAGCAGTGAAGTGTTCGGCTACACCTTC
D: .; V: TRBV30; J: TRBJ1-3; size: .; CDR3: CAWRQGYNGNTIYF; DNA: TGTGCCTGGAGGCAGGGGTATAATGGAAACACCATATATTTT
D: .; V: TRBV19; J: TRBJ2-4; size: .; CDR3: CASSPNRDRGTKNIQYF; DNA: TGTGCCAGTAGTCCAAACCGGGACCGGGGTACCAAAAACATTCAGTACTTC
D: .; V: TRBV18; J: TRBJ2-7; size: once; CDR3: CASSPTTKGIGYEQYF; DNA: TGTGCCAGCTCACCAACGACGAAGGGGATTGGGTACGAGCAGTACTTC
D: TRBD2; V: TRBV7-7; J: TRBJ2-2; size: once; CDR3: CASSPLAGGSSGELFF; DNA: TGTGCCAGCAGCCCATTAGCGGGAGGATCATCCGGGGAGCTGTTTTTT
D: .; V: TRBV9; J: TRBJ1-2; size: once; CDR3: CASSPRPGNGYTF; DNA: TGTGCCAGCAGCCCTCGTCCGGGTAATGGCTACACCTTC
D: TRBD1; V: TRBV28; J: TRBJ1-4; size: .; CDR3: CASSTTRGRDNEKLFF; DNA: TGTGCCAGCAGTACCACCAGGGGGCGGGATAATGAAAAACTGTTTTTT
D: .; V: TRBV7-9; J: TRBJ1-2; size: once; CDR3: CATARGPELANYGYTF; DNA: TGTGCCACCGCACGGGGCCCGGAGTTAGCTAACTATGGCTACACCTTC
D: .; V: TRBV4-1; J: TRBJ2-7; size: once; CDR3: CASSKPGQTPNEQYF; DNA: TGCGCCAGCAGCAAACCGGGACAAACGCCTAACGAGCAGTACTTC
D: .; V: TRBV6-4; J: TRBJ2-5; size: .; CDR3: CASSDEHEYQETQYF; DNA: TGTGCCAGCAGTGACGAACATGAGTACCAAGAGACCCAGTACTTC
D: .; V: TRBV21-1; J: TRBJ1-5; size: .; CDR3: CASSKAPGQGNQPQHF; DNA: TGTGCCAGCAGCAAAGCCCCGGGACAGGGTAATCAGCCCCAGCATTTT
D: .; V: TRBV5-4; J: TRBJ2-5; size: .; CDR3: CASSLPGVTQETQYF; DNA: TGTGCCAGCAGCTTGCCCGGGGTGACCCAAGAGACCCAGTACTTC
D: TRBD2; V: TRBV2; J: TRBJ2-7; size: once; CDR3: CAARQRTSGSYEQYF; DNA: TGTGCCGCACGACAAAGGACTAGCGGCAGTTACGAGCAGTACTTC
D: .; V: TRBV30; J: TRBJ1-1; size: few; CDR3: CAWSVRQPGAEAFF; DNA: TGTGCCTGGAGTGTGAGGCAGCCGGGGGCTGAAGCTTTCTTT
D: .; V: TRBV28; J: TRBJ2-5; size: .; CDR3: CASSSPLYQETQYF; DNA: TGTGCCAGCAGTTCGCCCCTTTACCAAGAGACCCAGTACTTC
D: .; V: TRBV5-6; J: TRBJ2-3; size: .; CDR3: CASSFPSTDTQYF; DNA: TGTGCCAGCAGCTTCCCGAGCACAGATACGCAGTATTTT
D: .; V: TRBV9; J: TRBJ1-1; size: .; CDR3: CASSVGGAKNTEAFF; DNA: TGTGCCAGCAGCGTAGGGGGGGCCAAGAACACTGAAGCTTTCTTT
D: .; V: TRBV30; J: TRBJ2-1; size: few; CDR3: CAWSPEYNEQFF; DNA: TGTGCCTGGAGCCCCGAGTACAATGAGCAGTTCTTC
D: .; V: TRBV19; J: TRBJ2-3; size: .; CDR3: CASSLEHGDTQYF; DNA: TGTGCCAGTAGTCTAGAGCATGGAGATACGCAGTATTTT
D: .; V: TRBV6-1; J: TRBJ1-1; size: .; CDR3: CASSEWGGNTEAFF; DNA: TGTGCCAGCAGTGAATGGGGGGGGAACACTGAAGCTTTCTTT
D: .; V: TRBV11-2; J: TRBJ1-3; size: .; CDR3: CASSFPSAGNTIYF; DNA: TGTGCCAGCAGCTTCCCCAGTGCAGGAAACACCATATATTTT
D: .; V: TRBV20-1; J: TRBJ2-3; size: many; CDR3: CSAFRADTQYF; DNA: TGCAGTGCTTTTAGGGCAGATACGCAGTATTTT
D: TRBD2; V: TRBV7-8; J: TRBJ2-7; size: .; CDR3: CASSFSSTALAGAYEQYF; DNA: TGTGCCAGCAGCTTTTCGAGCACCGCGCTAGCGGGAGCCTACGAGCAGTACTTC
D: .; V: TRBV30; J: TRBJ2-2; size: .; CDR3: CAWSPAGTSFTGELFF; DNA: TGTGCCTGGAGTCCCGCCGGGACCTCGTTCACCGGGGAGCTGTTTTTT
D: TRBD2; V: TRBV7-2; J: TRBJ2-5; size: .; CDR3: CASSLDRGGETQYF; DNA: TGTGCCAGCAGCTTAGATCGGGGGGGAGAGACCCAGTACTTC
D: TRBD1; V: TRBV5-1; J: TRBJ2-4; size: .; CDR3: CASSQDRGNIQYF; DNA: TGCGCCAGCAGCCAGGACAGGGGGAACATTCAGTACTTC
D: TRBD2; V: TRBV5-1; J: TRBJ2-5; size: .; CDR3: CASTWGGPWETQYF; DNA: TGCGCCAGCACCTGGGGGGGACCATGGGAGACCCAGTACTTC
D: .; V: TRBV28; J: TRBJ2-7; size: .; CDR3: CASRGATYEQYF; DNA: TGTGCCAGCAGGGGGGCAACCTACGAGCAGTACTTC
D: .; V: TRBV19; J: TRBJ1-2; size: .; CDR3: CASGEGRIFYGYTF; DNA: TGTGCCAGTGGAGAGGGGAGGATCTTCTATGGCTACACCTTC
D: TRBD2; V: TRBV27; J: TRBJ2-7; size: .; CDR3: CASHLRPGGPYEQYF; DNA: TGTGCCAGCCACCTCCGCCCGGGAGGGCCCTACGAGCAGTACTTC
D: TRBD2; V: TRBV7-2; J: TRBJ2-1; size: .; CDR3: CASSLGTSGSNEQFF; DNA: TGTGCCAGCAGCCTGGGGACTAGCGGGAGCAATGAGCAGTTCTTC
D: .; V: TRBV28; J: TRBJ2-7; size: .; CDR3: CASSLVDNSPRYEQYF; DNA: TGTGCCAGCAGTTTAGTCGACAACTCCCCGAGGTACGAGCAGTACTTC
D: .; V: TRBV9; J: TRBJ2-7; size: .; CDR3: CASSAPWEPYEQYF; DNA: TGTGCCAGCAGCGCCCCTTGGGAGCCCTACGAGCAGTACTTC
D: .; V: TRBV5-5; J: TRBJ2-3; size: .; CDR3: CASSFNPGTLFTDTQYF; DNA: TGTGCCAGCAGCTTCAACCCCGGGACACTGTTCACAGATACGCAGTATTTT
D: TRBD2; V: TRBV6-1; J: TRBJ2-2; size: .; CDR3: CASSELLAGVRMNTGELFF; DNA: TGTGCCAGCAGTGAGCTACTAGCGGGAGTCCGAATGAACACCGGGGAGCTGTTTTTT